The present T cell receptor beta chain was sequenced within a study of cytomegalovirus exposure and HLA in healthy donors (TCRdb year 2017). General notes on the study: An earlier analysis of roughly 500 of the donors reported approximately 280 Gb of sequence data and some 110 million unique TCR beta sequences obtained from about 200 million T cells. An early release covering 500 to 750 HLA-typed donors comprised roughly 300 gigabases of sequencing data and tens of millions of unique TCR sequences. Of the roughly 410 genotyped donors, more than 75% were placed in the genetic ancestry cluster associated with self-reported Caucasian donors. The study aimed to test whether cataloging public T cell receptors could reveal signatures of past pathogen exposure. The study profiled the T cell repertoires of 666 subjects by immunosequencing and related them to cytomegalovirus serostatus. A separate validation cohort of approximately 120 different subjects was used in addition to the roughly 670-subject first cohort. The study combined high-throughput TCR immunosequencing, statistical association of individual TCRs with disease status, and machine learning to predict cytomegalovirus infection status. A later analysis re-examined previously published TCR beta repertoires from roughly 720 donors and added high-resolution HLA genotyping to investigate patterns of TCR occurrence. Rather than drawing on any new phenotypic data, the later analysis identified candidate immune exposures from TCR beta sequences and the way those sequences occurred across donors. An earlier analysis of a few hundred of the donors applied high-throughput TCR beta sequencing to assess whether each TCR beta V gene segment acted as functional or pseudogenic. Alongside the repertoire data, information on donor age, sex, ethnicity and CMV serostatus was compiled. A later genetic analysis used genome-wide SNP genotypes for about 55% of the 666 donors, treating that subset as a discovery cohort. Every repertoire in the discovery cohort had been generated on one and the same sequencing platform. HLA typing included class I and class II loci at four-digit resolution. Typing coverage differed by locus: A, B, C, DRB1 and DQB1 were typed in roughly 620-630 donors, DQA1 in 522, DPA1 in some 600, and DPB1 in just under 480. Because of strong linkage in the cohort, roughly five DR-DQ haplotypes were treated as single units for association and clustering. Among 300 to 500 genotyped donors of the cohort, an average of approximately 240,000 unique TCR beta nucleotide sequences was sequenced per donor, of which approximately 19% were non-productive.

Points on this clone: Which antigen it targets is not known. No base quality information exists; no much larger clone differs at one position.

Library prep was done by the immunoSEQ multiplex PCR assay. For the multiplex PCR, a mixture combining 60 forward primers for TCR Vbeta segments and 13 reverse primers for TCR Jbeta segments was used. Amplification of the CDR3 region of rearranged TCR beta genes was performed with a multiplex PCR assay on genomic DNA. The amplified TCR beta libraries were sequenced on the Illumina HiSeq System as 87-base-pair reads. In the authors' own workflow: In a later analysis, tens of millions of unique TCR beta chains were counted across the approximately 670 repertoires, and about 10 million of these chains were shared by at least two donors. To remove PCR and sequencing errors, raw reads were error-corrected and collapsed into unique sequences using a nearest-neighbor algorithm that merged closely related sequences. Alignment of CDR3 sequences to IMGT reference sequences was used to assign V, D and J gene segments. For a sequence to be retained, a match of at least six nucleotides to both a V gene segment and a J gene segment was required. A rearrangement was called productive if the CDR3 had no stop codons and remained in frame with V and J, and every other rearrangement was called non-productive. CDR3 was defined according to IMGT convention as the region running from the second conserved V-encoded cysteine to the conserved J-encoded phenylalanine. Sequences without an unambiguous match to a single V gene segment were excluded from the earlier analysis of 587 of the donors. An earlier analysis of a few hundred of the donors called V segments functional above 56.7% productive rearrangements and segregating when the between-donor standard deviation exceeded 5%. A statistical classification framework was built for diagnosing cytomegalovirus status from the catalog of TCR beta chain sequences. V and J gene assignment, in a later analysis, came from comparing TCR nucleotide sequences with IMGT/GENE-DB human TR gene sequences. A later analysis assigned CDR3 sequences and most-parsimonious VDJ recombination scenarios with the TCRdist pipeline. In a later analysis, each TCR beta chain was defined by its CDR3 amino acid sequence together with its V-gene family, and reads lacking a unique V-gene family were excluded. To address suspected cross-contamination and a sequencing artifact, a later analysis removed 450 to 700 highly shared, low-generation-probability nucleotide sequences. A later analysis calculated a clonal expansion index for each public chain from normalized within-repertoire ranks of inferred template counts. In a later analysis, generation probabilities were computed using a VDJ recombination model fitted to out-of-frame rearrangements, and the results were checked against IGoR. Hypergeometric tests were used in a later analysis to score TCR-TCR, TCR-HLA and TCR-CMV co-occurrence, with a repertoire-size bias correction applied to the TCR pairs. To estimate false discovery rates, a later analysis permuted the HLA or CMV assignments 20 times. In a later analysis, co-occurring TCRs were grouped using DBSCAN, with TCRdist sequence similarity added in when clustering inside HLA-allele-positive subsets. Co-occurrence clustering excluded repertoires with fewer than 30,000 or more than 120,000 public chains, plus five with anomalous nucleotide sharing. The table was pulled from immuneACCESS by TCRdb, which kept in-frame rearrangements only. Such tables lose some clones; where checked, under half of the loss comes from unresolved V genes, and the rest has no known cause. D and trimming were read from the DNA, whereas the V and J calls and clone size are those reported in that table. This sample lists about 200,000 clones; roughly 80% were detected once. Less than 2% of the sample comes from the top ten.

The full study reports these points: HLA typing was unavailable for some donors at each locus, so association tests used only the typed subset. Sequencing depth was assumed to be roughly uniform across donors in the presence/absence analyses, though that assumption may not hold. A later analysis found that most CMV-associated TCR beta chains appeared HLA-restricted, with HLA associations seemingly driven largely by CMV exposure. It was suggested by the authors that the approach could potentially be generalized to other disease states and immunological phenotypes. A further reported finding was that TCR beta sequences accurately predicted the HLA-A and HLA-B alleles for most subjects in the first cohort. A group of highly shared sequence variants was considered likely to be a technical artifact of the sequencing pipeline. CMV serostatus was the only immune exposure information available for the cohort. Most TCR sequences were observed very rarely across donors, whereas some public TCRs were present in many individuals. In a later genetic analysis, fewer N-insertions in productive TCRs were reported among donors in an Asian-associated ancestry cluster than the roughly 700-donor mean. In a later analysis, HLA-associated TCR beta chains were found to be more clonally expanded and to have lower generation probabilities than equally common non-associated chains. In an earlier analysis of some 500 of the donors, most TCR beta V segments were observed in productive rearrangements about 90% or about 30% of the time, broadly matching IMGT annotations. In a later genetic analysis, a missense DCLRE1C variant was associated with V-gene and J-gene trimming of TCR beta chains, and the association was replicated in an independent cohort. Cytomegalovirus status was reported to be diagnosed by the classifier with high specificity and sensitivity in both the original and validation cohorts. In vitro tests confirmed that three of the cytomegalovirus-associated TCR beta chains recognize cytomegalovirus antigens. When HLA alleles, especially DR and DQ, strongly co-occurred, attributing TCR associations to individual alleles was difficult. Some IMGT-functional V segments, including TRBV6-2 and TRBV6-3, could not be told apart with the 87-base-pair reads, so those segments were excluded. The cohort was sequenced for TCR beta chains only, and without alpha or paired-chain data the features that could be detected were limited. At a false discovery rate of 0.05, a later analysis linked fewer than 20,000 TCR beta sequences to specific HLA alleles. Several of the top co-occurrence clusters appeared to be linked to parvovirus B19, influenza, CMV and Epstein-Barr virus, according to a later analysis. In a later analysis, the rate of TCR association differed among HLA loci, with DRB1 alleles having the most associated TCRs and HLA-C alleles having the fewest. The study gave a list of some 150 TCR beta chains associated with cytomegalovirus. Correlated functional status among segregating V segments might be attributable to linkage disequilibrium, but an unknown experimental factor could not be ruled out. Some 16 rarely observed V segments, including chromosome 9 orphons, were excluded from the earlier analysis of approximately 600 of the donors because counts were too low.

The junction carries 20 bases between V and J, which are trimmed by 6 bases and 6 bases respectively. The CDR1 and CDR2 encoded by the germline V gene are SGHTA and FQGNSA. Counted from cysteine to phenylalanine, this CDR3 has 16 amino acids. Only CDR3 DNA is held: 48 bases, read in frame from base 1. The cohort was made up of hundreds of healthy bone marrow donors. Cohort members were all nominally healthy when sampled, although unrecorded immune exposures were likely present. The donor tested CMV seronegative, placing the donor among the 350 or so seronegative members of the cohort. Each donor provided a peripheral blood sample, and peripheral blood mononuclear cells were used for TCR beta sequencing. The Qiagen DNeasy Blood Extraction Kit was used to extract genomic DNA from the blood cell samples.

The material sequenced was PBMCs. The sequence derives from a man between 45 and 60 years old in good health and CMV-seronegative. The receptor chain draws on TRBV7-2 and TRBJ1-4; TRBD1 is perhaps the D gene, given 5 matching bases. The CDR3 corresponds to CASSLQTRVTDEKLFF. The nucleotide sequence reads as follows: TGTGCCAGCAGTTTACAAACCAGGGTCACGGATGAAAAACTGTTTTTT.